The clone carrying this T cell receptor (beta chain) was seen many times. Its antigen remains unknown. The sample originates from a study of T cells in Graves' hyperthyroidism and ophthalmopathy. Study-level points and caveats: The model forecast ophthalmopathy, anticipating it by a median roughly 6.3 months before onset.

The TCR beta CDR3 regions underwent amplification using RNA transcripts as the source. Using the HTBI primer set, a first-round RT-PCR was run on the TCR CDR3. Each CDR3 protein is one row after TCRdb ran MiXCR on the multiplex PCR reads. Of 200,000 to 250,000 distinct CDR3 sequences in the sample, 16% were seen once. J gave up 4 bases and V 6 bases, and 11 bases lay outside the gene matches. Germline-derived CDR1 and CDR2 are DFQATT and SNEGSKA (reference sequence). The CDR3 loop spans 15 amino acids. The clonotype originates from a woman between 18 and 30 years old with Graves' ophthalmopathy. The sequencing input was blood. The chain links TRBV20-1 to TRBJ2-1, with 8 bases aligning to TRBD1. The CDR3 DNA is TGCAGTGCCCCGGTCCCGGGACAGGCTTACAATGAGCAGTTCTTC. Protein sequence: CSAPVPGQAYNEQFF.